This T cell receptor (beta chain) was found in a study of spatial heterogeneity in lung cancer. This clonotype was picked up many times. The germline V gene encodes CDR1 LGHNA and CDR2 YNFKEQ. The V gene end was trimmed by 0 bases and the J gene end by 3 bases; junction bases not matched to a gene: 8. The CDR3 loop spans 19 amino acids. Time point specified: blood at routine non-recurrence follow-up after resection. Unsorted whole RNA from tumor, nontumor lung or frozen PBMC underwent sequencing. TCRdb re-called the 5' RACE reads through MiXCR, storing one row per CDR3 protein. The table has fewer than 30,000 distinct CDR3 sequences, 4.5% to 7.5% seen once.

V is TRBV4-2 and J is TRBJ2-5, with TRBD2 matching over 15 bases. This TCR came from a male donor with early-stage non-small cell lung cancer. The material sequenced was PBMCs, taken at follow-up. CDR3: CASSQEGLAGGQYKETQYF. In DNA, the CDR3 is TGTGCCAGCAGCCAAGAGGGACTAGCGGGAGGACAATATAAAGAGACCCAGTACTTC.